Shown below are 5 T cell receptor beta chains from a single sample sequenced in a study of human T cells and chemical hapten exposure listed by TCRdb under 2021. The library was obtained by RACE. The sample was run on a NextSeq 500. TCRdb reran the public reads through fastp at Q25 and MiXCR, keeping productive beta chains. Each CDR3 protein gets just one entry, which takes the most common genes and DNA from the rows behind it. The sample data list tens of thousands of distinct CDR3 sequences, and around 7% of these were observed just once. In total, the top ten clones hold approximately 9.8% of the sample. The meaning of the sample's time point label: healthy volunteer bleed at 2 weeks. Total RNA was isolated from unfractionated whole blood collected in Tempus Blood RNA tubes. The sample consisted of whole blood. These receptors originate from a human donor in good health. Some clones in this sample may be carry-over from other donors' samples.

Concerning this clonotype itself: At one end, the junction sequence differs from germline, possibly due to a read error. CDR3 DNA sequence: TGCGCCAGCAGCCAAGATGGGCAGAGCTACGGTGGCGACACCTTC. Protein sequence: CASSQDGQSYGGDTF. The chain carries TRBV4-3 and TRBJ1-2; D is unclear. CDR3 length equals 15 residues. Germline-derived CDR1 and CDR2 are LGHNA and YSLEER.

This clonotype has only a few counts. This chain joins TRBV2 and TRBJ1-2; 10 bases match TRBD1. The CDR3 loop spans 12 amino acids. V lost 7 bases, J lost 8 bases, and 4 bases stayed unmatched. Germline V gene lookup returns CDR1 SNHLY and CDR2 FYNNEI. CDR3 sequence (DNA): TGTGCCAGCACCACGACAGGGGGCGGCTACACCTTC. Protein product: CASTTTGGGYTF.

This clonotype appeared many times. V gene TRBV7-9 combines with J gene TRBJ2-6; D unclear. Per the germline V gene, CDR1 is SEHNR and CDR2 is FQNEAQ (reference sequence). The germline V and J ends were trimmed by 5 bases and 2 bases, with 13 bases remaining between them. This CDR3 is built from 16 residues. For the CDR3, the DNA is TGTGCCAGCAGCCCCTTCAGAGAAGCTGGGGCCAACGTCCTGACTTTC. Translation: CASSPFREAGANVLTF.

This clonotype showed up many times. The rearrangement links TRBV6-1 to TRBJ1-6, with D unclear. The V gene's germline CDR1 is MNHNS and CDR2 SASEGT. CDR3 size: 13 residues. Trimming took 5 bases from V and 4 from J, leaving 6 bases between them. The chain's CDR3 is CASSTEYNSPLHF. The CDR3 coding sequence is TGTGCCAGCAGTACGGAGTATAATTCACCCCTCCACTTT.

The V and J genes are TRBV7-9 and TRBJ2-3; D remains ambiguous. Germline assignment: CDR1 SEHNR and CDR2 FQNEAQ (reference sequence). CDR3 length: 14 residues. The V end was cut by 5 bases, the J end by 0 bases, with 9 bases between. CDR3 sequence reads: CASSATRSTDTQYF. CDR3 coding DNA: TGTGCCAGCAGCGCCACACGGAGCACAGATACGCAGTATTTT.